This T cell receptor beta chain originates from a study of blood T cell repertoires in COVID-19. The ends were cut back, 0 bases at V and 5 bases at J, with 9 bases in the middle. The CDR3 spans 14 residues. Per germline, CDR1 SGHRS and CDR2 YFSETQ. Under the authors' procedure: Estimated nucleated cell counts came from reference gene primer amplification. Produced via immunoSEQ multiplex PCR; TCRdb's table is partial and in-frame only. That table gives V, J and clone size, and the DNA gave D and trimming. The table includes approximately 190,000 clones, 88% detected once. The sample holds a few counts of this clone.

The sequenced sample was peripheral blood. This TCR was sampled from a man aged 40-55 years with active or convalescent COVID-19. V usage is TRBV5-1 and J usage is TRBJ1-5, with a weak D call TRBD1 (6 bases). CDR3 DNA: TGCGCCAGCAGCTTGGCCCCAGGGGATCAGCCCCAGCATTTT. Amino acid sequence: CASSLAPGDQPQHF.